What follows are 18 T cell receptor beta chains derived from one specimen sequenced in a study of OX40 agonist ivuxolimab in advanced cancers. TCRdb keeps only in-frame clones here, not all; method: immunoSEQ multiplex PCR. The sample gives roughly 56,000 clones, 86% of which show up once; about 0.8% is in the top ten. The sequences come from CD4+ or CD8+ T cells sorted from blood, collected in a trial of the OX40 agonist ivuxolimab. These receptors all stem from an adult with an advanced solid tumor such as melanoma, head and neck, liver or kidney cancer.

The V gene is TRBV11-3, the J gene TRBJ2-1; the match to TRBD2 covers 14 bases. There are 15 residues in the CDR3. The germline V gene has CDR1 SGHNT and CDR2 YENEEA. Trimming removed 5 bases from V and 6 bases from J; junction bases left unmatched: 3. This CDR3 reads CASSTGLAGVNEQFF. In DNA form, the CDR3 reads TGTGCCAGCAGCACGGGACTAGCGGGAGTCAATGAGCAGTTCTTC.

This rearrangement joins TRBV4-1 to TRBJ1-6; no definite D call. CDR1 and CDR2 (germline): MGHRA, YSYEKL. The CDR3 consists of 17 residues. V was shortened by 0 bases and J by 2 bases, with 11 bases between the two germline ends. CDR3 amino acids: CASSQEGRITYNSPLHF. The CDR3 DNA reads TGCGCCAGCAGCCAAGAGGGCAGGATAACCTATAATTCACCCCTCCACTTT.

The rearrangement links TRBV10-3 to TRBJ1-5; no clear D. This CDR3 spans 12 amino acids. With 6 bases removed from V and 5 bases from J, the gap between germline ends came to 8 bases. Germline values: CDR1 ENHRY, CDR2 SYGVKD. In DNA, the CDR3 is TGTGCCATCAGCGACGGATATCAGCCCCAGCATTTT. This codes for CAISDGYQPQHF.

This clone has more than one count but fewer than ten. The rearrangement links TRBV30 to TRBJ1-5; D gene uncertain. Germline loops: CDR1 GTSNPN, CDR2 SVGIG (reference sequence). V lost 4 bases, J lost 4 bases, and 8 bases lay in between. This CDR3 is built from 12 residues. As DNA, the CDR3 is TGTGCCTGGAATCGAGGGAATCAGCCCCAGCATTTT. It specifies CAWNRGNQPQHF.

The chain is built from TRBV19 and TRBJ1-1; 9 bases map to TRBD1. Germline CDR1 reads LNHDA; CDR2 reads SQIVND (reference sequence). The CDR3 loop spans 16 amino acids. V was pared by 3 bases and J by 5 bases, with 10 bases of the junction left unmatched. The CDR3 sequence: CASSILQGAGGTEAFF. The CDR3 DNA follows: TGTGCCAGTAGTATCCTACAGGGGGCCGGGGGTACTGAAGCTTTCTTT.

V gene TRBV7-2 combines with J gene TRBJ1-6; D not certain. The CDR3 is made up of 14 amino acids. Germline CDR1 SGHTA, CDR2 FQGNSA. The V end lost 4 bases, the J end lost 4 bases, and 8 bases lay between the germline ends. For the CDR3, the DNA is TGTGCCAGCAGCTCCACCGGATATAATTCACCCCTCCACTTT. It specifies CASSSTGYNSPLHF.

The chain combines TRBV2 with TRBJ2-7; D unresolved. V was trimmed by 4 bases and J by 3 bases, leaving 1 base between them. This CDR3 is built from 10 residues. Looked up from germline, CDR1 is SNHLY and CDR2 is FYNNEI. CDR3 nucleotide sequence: TGTGCCAGCAGTGTCTACGAGCAGTACTTC. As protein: CASSVYEQYF.

CDR3 sequence: CASSQERGGLTDTQYF. DNA of the CDR3: TGTGCCAGCAGCCAGGAGCGGGGGGGCCTCACAGATACGCAGTATTTT. This chain links TRBV14 with TRBJ2-3, with 10 bases matching TRBD2. V lost 3 bases, J lost 2 bases, and 5 bases stayed unmatched. Germline-derived CDR1 and CDR2 are SGHDN and FVKESK. The CDR3 covers 16 residues.

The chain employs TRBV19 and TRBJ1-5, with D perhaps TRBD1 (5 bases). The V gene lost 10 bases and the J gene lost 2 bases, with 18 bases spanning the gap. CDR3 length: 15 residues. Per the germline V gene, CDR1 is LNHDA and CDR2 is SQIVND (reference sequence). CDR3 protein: CATGGGGGGNQPQHF. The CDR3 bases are TGTGCCACCGGGGGGGGTGGTGGCGGCAATCAGCCCCAGCATTTT.

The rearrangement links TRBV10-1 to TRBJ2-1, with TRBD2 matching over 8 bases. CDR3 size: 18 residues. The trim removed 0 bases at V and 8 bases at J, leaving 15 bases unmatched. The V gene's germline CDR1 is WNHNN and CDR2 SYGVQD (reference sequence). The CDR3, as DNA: TGCGCCAGCAGTGAGTCGAGGGAGGGGACTAGTCGTAGTTATGAGCAGTTCTTC. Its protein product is CASSESREGTSRSYEQFF.

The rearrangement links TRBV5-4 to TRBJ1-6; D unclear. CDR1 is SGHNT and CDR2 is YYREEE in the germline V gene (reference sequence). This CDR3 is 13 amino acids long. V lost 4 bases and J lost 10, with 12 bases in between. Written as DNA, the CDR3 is TGTGCCAGCAGCCAAGTTGGGGAGTCACCCCTCCACTTT. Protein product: CASSQVGESPLHF.

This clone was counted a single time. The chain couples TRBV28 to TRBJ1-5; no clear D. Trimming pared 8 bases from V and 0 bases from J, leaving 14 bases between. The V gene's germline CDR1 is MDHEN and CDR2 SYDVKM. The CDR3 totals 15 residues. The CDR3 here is CASDRLPYSNQPQHF. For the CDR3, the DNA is TGTGCCAGCGACCGTTTGCCTTATAGCAATCAGCCCCAGCATTTT.

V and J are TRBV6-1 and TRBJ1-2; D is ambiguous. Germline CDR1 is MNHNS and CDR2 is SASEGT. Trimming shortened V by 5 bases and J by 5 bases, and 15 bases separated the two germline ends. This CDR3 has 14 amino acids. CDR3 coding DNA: TGTGCCAGCAGTCAAACCCTCACGGGATATGGCTACACCTTC. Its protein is CASSQTLTGYGYTF.

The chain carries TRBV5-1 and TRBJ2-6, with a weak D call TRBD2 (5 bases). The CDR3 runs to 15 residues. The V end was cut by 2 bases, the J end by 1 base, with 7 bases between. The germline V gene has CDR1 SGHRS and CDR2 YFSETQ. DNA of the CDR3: TGCGCCAGCAGCTTTGGAGGATCTGGGGCCAACGTCCTGACTTTC. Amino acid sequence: CASSFGGSGANVLTF.

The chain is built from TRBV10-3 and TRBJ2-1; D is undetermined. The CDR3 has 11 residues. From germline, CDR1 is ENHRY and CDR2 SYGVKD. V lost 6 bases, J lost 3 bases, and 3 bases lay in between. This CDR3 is CAIRDYNEQFF. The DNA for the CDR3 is TGTGCCATCAGGGACTACAATGAGCAGTTCTTC.

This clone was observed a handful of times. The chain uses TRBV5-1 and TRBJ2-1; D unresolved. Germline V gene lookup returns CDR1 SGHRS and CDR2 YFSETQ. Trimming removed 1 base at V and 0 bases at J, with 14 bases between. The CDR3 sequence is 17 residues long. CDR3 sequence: CASSLSARSSSYNEQFF. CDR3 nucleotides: TGCGCCAGCAGCTTGTCAGCAAGATCGAGCTCCTACAATGAGCAGTTCTTC.

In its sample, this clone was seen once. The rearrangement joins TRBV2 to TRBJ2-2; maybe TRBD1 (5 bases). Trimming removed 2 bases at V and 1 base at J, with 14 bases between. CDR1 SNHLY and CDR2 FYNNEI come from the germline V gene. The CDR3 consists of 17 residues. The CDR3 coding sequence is TGTGCCAGCAGTGAAAGGGGCATTACGATGAACACCGGGGAGCTGTTTTTT. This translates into CASSERGITMNTGELFF. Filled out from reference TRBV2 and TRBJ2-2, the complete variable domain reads EPEVTQTPSHQVTQMGQEVILRCVPISNHLYFYWYRQILGQKVEFLVSFYNNEISEKSEIFDDQFSVERPDGSNFTLKIRSTKLEDSAMYFCASSERGITMNTGELFFGEGSRLTVL.

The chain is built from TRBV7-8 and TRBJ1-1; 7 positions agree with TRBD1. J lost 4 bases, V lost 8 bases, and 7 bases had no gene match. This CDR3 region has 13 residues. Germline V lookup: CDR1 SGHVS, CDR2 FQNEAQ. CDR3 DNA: TGTGCCAGCGGCCAGCAGGGGGGCACTGAAGCTTTCTTT. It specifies CASGQQGGTEAFF.